Shown below are 20 T cell receptor beta chains from a single sample sequenced in a study of blood T cell repertoires in COVID-19. The method was immunoSEQ multiplex PCR; TCRdb's version includes in-frame clones alone and lacks a portion of them. Of approximately 350,000 clones in the sample, under 95% are singletons; the top ten hold about 3.5%. The sequencing sample was made of peripheral blood. These receptors came from a woman aged 18-35 years who had recovered from COVID-19.

This clone appeared a single time. One junction end disagrees with the germline gene, perhaps due to a read error. Different DNA sequences within this sample yield the same CDR3. CDR3 in amino acids: CASSYSRDRAQVTQYF. The CDR3 DNA is TGTGCCAGCAGTTACTCCCGGGACAGGGCCCAAGTGACCCAGTACTTC. This chain connects TRBV6-5 to TRBJ2-5, with 9 positions matching TRBD1. The CDR3 is 16 amino acids. Germline CDR1 is MNHEY and CDR2 is SVGAGI.

The CDR3 nucleotides read TGTGCCAGCAGCCCAAGGACGGGAGGGGACTACAATGAGCAGTTCTTC. It translates to CASSPRTGGDYNEQFF. The J gene is TRBJ2-1, the V gene TRBV7-9; 8 bases agree with TRBD2. There are 16 residues in the CDR3. V was clipped by 5 bases and J by 3 bases; unmatched bases: 9. Germline V gene data show CDR1 as SEHNR and CDR2 as FQNEAQ (reference sequence).

V gene TRBV6-6 combines with J gene TRBJ1-4; D is undetermined. V lost 3 bases and J lost 4, with 9 bases in between. Germline CDR1 MNHNY, CDR2 SVGAGI (reference sequence). CDR3 length: 14 amino acids. The CDR3 loop reads CASSYGRLNEKLFF. The DNA for the CDR3 is TGTGCCAGCAGTTATGGGAGACTTAATGAAAAACTGTTTTTT.

V and J are TRBV24-1 and TRBJ2-1; TRBD1 aligns across 10 bases. The ends lost 2 bases at V and 2 bases at J; junction bases unmatched: 2. Germline V lookup: CDR1 KGHDR, CDR2 SFDVKD. This CDR3 has 16 amino acids. Written as DNA, the CDR3 is TGTGCCACCAGTGATTGGGACAGGGGTCCCTACAATGAGCAGTTCTTC. Translating gives CATSDWDRGPYNEQFF.

The chain has TRBV5-6 and TRBJ2-7; TRBD2 matches at 9 bases. V shed 4 bases and J 0 bases; nucleotides not matched to a gene: 5. This CDR3 is 15 amino acids long. CDR1 is SGHDT and CDR2 is YYEEEE in the germline V gene. DNA of the CDR3: TGTGCCAGCAGCGGGACTAGCTTTAGCTCCTACGAGCAGTACGTC. This sequence encodes CASSGTSFSSYEQYV.

The CDR3 protein is CASSINKGGEQFF. In DNA, the CDR3 is TGTGCCAGCAGCATCAACAAAGGCGGTGAGCAGTTCTTC. The rearrangement uses TRBV7-2 and TRBJ2-1; no clear D gene. The V gene's germline CDR1 is SGHTA and CDR2 FQGNSA. Trimming took off 5 bases at V and 9 bases at J, with 14 bases between the two ends. This CDR3 comprises 13 residues.

This clone is a singleton in its sample. The V call is TRBV24-1, the J call TRBJ1-4; D is possibly TRBD1 (5 bases). The germline V gene encodes CDR1 KGHDR and CDR2 SFDVKD. The length of the CDR3 is 16 residues. Trimming pared 4 bases from V and 8 bases from J, leaving 19 bases between. The DNA of the CDR3 is TGTGCCACCAGTGACGGGGGTTCAAGCCTGGGGGAAAAACTGTTTTTT. Its protein product is CATSDGGSSLGEKLFF.

The chain couples TRBV4-1 to TRBJ1-2; D may be TRBD1 (6 bases). V lost 1 base and J lost 9, with 15 bases in between. CDR1 is MGHRA, CDR2 YSYEKL, per germline. CDR3 length equals 14 residues. For the CDR3, the DNA is TGCGCCAGCAGCCAAGGCAGGGGCCTGGGGAGCTACACCTTC. This translates into CASSQGRGLGSYTF.

This chain uses TRBV15 with TRBJ2-7; no definite D call. The CDR3 is 14 amino acids. From germline, CDR1 is LNHNV and CDR2 YYDKDF (reference sequence). Trimming took off 8 bases at V and 0 bases at J, with 14 bases between the two ends. CDR3: CATSQAPSSYEQYV. In DNA form, the CDR3 reads TGTGCCACCTCCCAGGCCCCCAGCTCCTACGAGCAGTACGTC.

V usage is TRBV6-6 and J usage is TRBJ2-4; 8 bases align to TRBD2. Unmatched junction bases numbered 10, after V lost 7 bases and J lost 8 bases. The length of the CDR3 is 14 residues. CDR1 is MNHNY, CDR2 SVGAGI, per germline (reference sequence). Written as DNA, the CDR3 is TGTGCCAGCATCGGCCCGGGACTAGTACACATTCAGTACTTC. Protein product: CASIGPGLVHIQYF.

The rearrangement links TRBV6-2 or TRBV6-3 to TRBJ1-5; 9 nucleotides match TRBD1. This CDR3 is built from 19 residues. The ends lost 2 bases at V and 2 bases at J; junction bases unmatched: 13. The germline CDR1 and CDR2 sequences are MNHEY and SVGEGT. For the CDR3, the DNA is TGTGCCAGCAGTTACGACCCCGACAGGGGGGCCATTGGCAATCAGCCCCAGCATTTT. This translates into CASSYDPDRGAIGNQPQHF.

The chain combines TRBV4-1 with TRBJ1-5; D is perhaps TRBD1 (6 bases). Germline V gene lookup returns CDR1 MGHRA and CDR2 YSYEKL. The CDR3 extends over 16 amino acids. Trimming stripped 1 base from V and 6 bases from J, with 16 bases between. The CDR3 DNA reads TGCGCCAGCAGCCAAGTGGGACACGATGTTTTTCAGCCCCAGCATTTT. This sequence encodes CASSQVGHDVFQPQHF.

This chain uses TRBV2 with TRBJ1-6; D possibly corresponds to TRBD1 (5 bases). Per germline, CDR1 SNHLY and CDR2 FYNNEI. Deletions cut 8 bases from V and 14 bases from J, with 13 bases between. The CDR3 runs 11 residues. CDR3: CASLGGVALHF. As DNA, the CDR3 is TGTGCCAGCCTGGGGGGAGTGGCCCTCCACTTT.

The chain has TRBV18 and TRBJ1-1; tentatively, D is TRBD1 (6 bases). CDR3 length equals 14 residues. Germline V gene sequence: CDR1 KGHSH, CDR2 LQKENI. V lost 6 bases and J lost 0, with 11 bases in between. The CDR3 reads CASSRTDLNTEAFF. For the CDR3, the DNA is TGTGCCAGCTCCAGGACAGATTTGAACACTGAAGCTTTCTTT.

The chain joins TRBV28 to TRBJ1-6, with 8 positions matching TRBD1. V trimming: 4 bases; J trimming: 10 bases; junction bases outside the gene matches: 12. Germline loops: CDR1 MDHEN, CDR2 SYDVKM. This CDR3 has 16 amino acids. The CDR3 region is CASSSPIWTGQSPLHF. The CDR3 coding sequence is TGTGCCAGCAGTTCGCCAATATGGACAGGGCAATCACCCCTCCACTTT.

The CDR3 region has the DNA TGTGCCAGCAGCCCTACCAACTTGCTAGGAGGCACCGGGGAGCTGTTTTTT. Its translation: CASSPTNLLGGTGELFF. The chain combines TRBV6-2 or TRBV6-3 with TRBJ2-2; tentative D call: TRBD2 (5 bases). This CDR3 comprises 17 residues. Germline CDR1 is MNHEY and CDR2 is SVGEGT. V was clipped by 6 bases and J by 4 bases, with 21 bases between them.

This chain connects TRBV5-4 to TRBJ2-5; D is perhaps TRBD2 (5 bases). Trimming stripped 4 bases from V and 2 bases from J, with 9 bases between. Germline V gene sequence: CDR1 SGHNT, CDR2 YYREEE (reference sequence). The CDR3 spans 13 residues. The CDR3 DNA reads TGTGCCAGCAGCATGACTACACAAGAGACCCAGTACTTC. This encodes CASSMTTQETQYF.

The chain couples TRBV7-2 to TRBJ2-3; weak D call: TRBD2 (5 bases). V lost 2 bases, J lost 6 bases, and 9 bases lay in between. CDR3 length: 13 amino acids. CDR1 and CDR2 (germline): SGHTA, FQGNSA. This chain's CDR3 is CASSLPPGDTQYF. CDR3 nucleotides: TGTGCCAGCAGCTTACCCCCGGGGGATACGCAGTATTTT. The whole variable domain, filled in from reference TRBV7-2 and TRBJ2-3, reads GAGVSQSPSNKVTEKGKDVELRCDPISGHTALYWYRQSLGQGLEFLIYFQGNSAPDKSGLPSDRFSAERTGGSVSTLTIQRTQQEDSAVYLCASSLPPGDTQYFGPGTRLTVL.

The chain joins TRBV7-9 to TRBJ2-3; 10 bases are a match to TRBD1. Germline-derived CDR1 and CDR2 are SEHNR and FQNEAQ (reference sequence). This CDR3 region has 15 residues. V lost 5 bases, J lost 7 bases, and 9 bases stayed unmatched. CDR3 DNA: TGTGCCAGCAGCGCGCGGGGACAGGGGTGGAATACGCAGTATTTT. Residues: CASSARGQGWNTQYF.

This clone was picked up one time. The rearrangement uses TRBV7-2 and TRBJ1-1; D ambiguous. CDR1 and CDR2 (germline): SGHTA, FQGNSA. The CDR3 runs to 15 residues. V lost 2 bases and J 0 bases, leaving 10 bases between the germline ends. Here the CDR3 reads CASSLRQAMNTEAFF. The CDR3 DNA is TGTGCCAGCAGCTTAAGGCAGGCGATGAACACTGAAGCTTTCTTT.